This TCR beta chain was captured in a study of T cells in Graves' hyperthyroidism and ophthalmopathy. On the study more broadly: Specimen type is peripheral blood, collected at initial diagnosis prior to any treatment.

Study results and limitations: A median around 6.4 months before onset, the model predicted ophthalmopathy.

There were TCR beta CDR3 regions amplified from RNA transcripts. First-round RT-PCR of the TCR CDR3 relied on the HTBI primer set. TCRdb called the multiplex PCR reads again in MiXCR, with one record for every CDR3 protein. The data show 360,000 or so distinct CDR3 sequences, with approximately 20% seen just once and 3% to 4% held by the top ten. The CDR3 covers 17 residues. With 3 bases clipped from V and 9 bases from J, the junction kept 16 bases outside the gene matches. CDR1 is MGHRA and CDR2 is YSYEKL in the germline V gene. As to this clonotype: Its antigen remains unknown.

The source is a woman between 18 and 29 years old with Graves' hyperthyroidism. The gene calls are TRBV4-1 and TRBJ2-4; TRBD1 matches at 8 bases. Specimen: blood. CDR3 protein: CASSQAGQASLRSIQYF. Written as DNA, the CDR3 is TGCGCCAGCAGCCAGGCGGGACAGGCATCCCTGAGGTCCATTCAGTACTTC.